This TCR beta chain comes out of a study of beta chain features in type 1 diabetes. Regarding the study as a whole: A moderate, significant TCRB CDR3 shortening appeared in type 1 diabetes across four CD4+ subsets.

Trimming removed 5 bases from V and 1 base from J, with 13 bases in between. This CDR3 is 15 amino acids long. CDR1 SEHNR and CDR2 FQNEAQ come from the germline V gene (reference sequence). The authors reverse transcribed all of the isolated RNA, so sequencing captured expressed TCRB transcripts. The data were produced by immunoSEQ multiplex PCR, yet TCRdb's version contains in-frame clones alone and is incomplete. This table has around 160,000 clones, around 63% appearing once. As concerns this clone: Its antigen remains unknown.

Sequenced: naive CD4+ T cells from blood. V usage is TRBV7-9 and J usage is TRBJ2-3; D remains unclear. This sequence originates from a man younger than 45 with type 1 diabetes. The CDR3 reads CASSPPPVGTDTQYF. Written as DNA, the CDR3 is TGTGCCAGCAGCCCCCCGCCCGTCGGCACAGATACGCAGTATTTT.